The T cell receptor beta chain under discussion was sequenced for a study of blood T cell repertoires in COVID-19. Using immunoSEQ multiplex PCR, the repertoire was profiled, and TCRdb retains in-frame clones only, with some absent. Of about 200,000 clones listed, approximately 90% were seen once; the top ten hold over 0.75%. Trimming cost V 4 bases and J 6 bases; bases outside gene matches: 8. Germline-derived CDR1 and CDR2 are MGHDK and SYGVNS. The length of the CDR3 is 15 residues. Seattle patients were enrolled during active infection and followed longitudinally. Specimen: peripheral blood. V gene TRBV25-1 combines with J gene TRBJ1-2; 10 bases align to TRBD1. The sequence was collected from a man in his 60s with COVID-19, enrolled during active disease. The CDR3 nucleotides are TGTGCCAGCAGTGTCCAGACAGGGGGCGGCCATGGCTACACCTTC. Amino acids: CASSVQTGGGHGYTF.